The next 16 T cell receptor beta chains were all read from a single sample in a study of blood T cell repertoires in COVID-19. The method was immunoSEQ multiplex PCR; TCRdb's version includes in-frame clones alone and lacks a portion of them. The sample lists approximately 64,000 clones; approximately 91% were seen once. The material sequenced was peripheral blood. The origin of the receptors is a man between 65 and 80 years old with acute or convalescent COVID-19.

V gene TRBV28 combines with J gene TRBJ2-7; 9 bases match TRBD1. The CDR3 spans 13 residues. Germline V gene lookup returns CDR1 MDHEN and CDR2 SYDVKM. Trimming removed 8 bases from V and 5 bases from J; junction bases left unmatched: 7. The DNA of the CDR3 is TGTGCCAGCCGCGGACAGGGGACGGACGAGCAGTACTTC. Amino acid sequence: CASRGQGTDEQYF.

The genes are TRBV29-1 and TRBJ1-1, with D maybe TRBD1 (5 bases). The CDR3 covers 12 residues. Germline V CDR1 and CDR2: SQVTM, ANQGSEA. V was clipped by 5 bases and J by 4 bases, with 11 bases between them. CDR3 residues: CSVTTRGTEAFF. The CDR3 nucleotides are TGCAGCGTTACGACTAGGGGCACTGAAGCTTTCTTT.

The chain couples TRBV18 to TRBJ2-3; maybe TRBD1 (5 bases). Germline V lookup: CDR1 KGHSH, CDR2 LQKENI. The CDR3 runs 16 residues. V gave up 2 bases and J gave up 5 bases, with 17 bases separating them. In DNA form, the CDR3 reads TGTGCCAGCTCACCAAAAAGACAGAAAGCCGAAGATACGCAGTATTTT. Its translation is CASSPKRQKAEDTQYF.

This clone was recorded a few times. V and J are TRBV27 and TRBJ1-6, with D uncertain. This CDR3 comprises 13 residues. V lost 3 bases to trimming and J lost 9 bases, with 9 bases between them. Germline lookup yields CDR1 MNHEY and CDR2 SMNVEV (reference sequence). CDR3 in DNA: TGTGCCAGCAGTTTGGTATCCGGTTCACCCCTCCACTTT. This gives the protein CASSLVSGSPLHF.

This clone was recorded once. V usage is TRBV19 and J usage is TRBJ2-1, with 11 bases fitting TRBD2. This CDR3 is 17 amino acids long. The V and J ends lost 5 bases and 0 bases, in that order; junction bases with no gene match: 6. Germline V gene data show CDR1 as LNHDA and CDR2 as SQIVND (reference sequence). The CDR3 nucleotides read TGTGCCAGTAGTGTGGGACTAGCGGTAAGCTCCTACAATGAGCAGTTCTTC. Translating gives CASSVGLAVSSYNEQFF. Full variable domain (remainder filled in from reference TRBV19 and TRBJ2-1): DGGITQSPKYLFRKEGQNVTLSCEQNLNHDAMYWYRQDPGQGLRLIYYSQIVNDFQKGDIAEGYSVSREKKESFPLTVTSAQKNPTAFYLCASSVGLAVSSYNEQFFGPGTRLTVL.

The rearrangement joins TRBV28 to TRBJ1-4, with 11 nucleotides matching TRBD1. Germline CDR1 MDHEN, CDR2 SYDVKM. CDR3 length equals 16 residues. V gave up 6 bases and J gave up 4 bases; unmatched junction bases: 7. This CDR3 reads CASRLGQGVVNEKLFF. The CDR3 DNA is TGTGCCAGCAGGTTGGGACAGGGGGTGGTTAATGAAAAACTGTTTTTT.

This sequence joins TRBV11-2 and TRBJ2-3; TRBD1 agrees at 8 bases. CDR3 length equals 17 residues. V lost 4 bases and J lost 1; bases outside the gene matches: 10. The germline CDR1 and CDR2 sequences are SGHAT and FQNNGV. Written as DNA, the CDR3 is TGTGCCAGCAGCTCGTCCGGGACAGGAAGCCGCACAGATACGCAGTATTTT. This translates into CASSSSGTGSRTDTQYF.

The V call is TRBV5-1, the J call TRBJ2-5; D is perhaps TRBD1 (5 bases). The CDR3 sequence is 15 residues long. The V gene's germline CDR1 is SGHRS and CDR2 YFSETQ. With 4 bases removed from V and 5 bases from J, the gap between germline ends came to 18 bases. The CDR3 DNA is TGCGCCAGCAGCCCCCTGCAGGGTTCCCGGGAGACCCAGTACTTC. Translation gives CASSPLQGSRETQYF. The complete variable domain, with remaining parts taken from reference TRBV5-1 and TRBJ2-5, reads KAGVTQTPRYLIKTRGQQVTLSCSPISGHRSVSWYQQTPGQGLQFLFEYFSETQRNKGNFPGRFSGRQFSNSRSEMNVSTLELGDSALYLCASSPLQGSRETQYFGPGTRLLVL.

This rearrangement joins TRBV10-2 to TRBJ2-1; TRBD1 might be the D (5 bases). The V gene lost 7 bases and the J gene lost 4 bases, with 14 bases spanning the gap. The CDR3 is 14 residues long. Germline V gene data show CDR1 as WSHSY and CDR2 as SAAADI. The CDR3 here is CASTEKGHYNEQFF. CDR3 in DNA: TGCGCCAGCACCGAAAAAGGACATTACAATGAGCAGTTCTTC.

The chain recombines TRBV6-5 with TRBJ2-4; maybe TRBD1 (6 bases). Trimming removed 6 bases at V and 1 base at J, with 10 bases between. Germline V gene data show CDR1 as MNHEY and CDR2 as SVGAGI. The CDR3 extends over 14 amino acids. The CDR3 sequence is CASSTGIAKNIQYF. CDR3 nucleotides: TGTGCCAGCAGCACAGGGATTGCCAAAAACATTCAGTACTTC.

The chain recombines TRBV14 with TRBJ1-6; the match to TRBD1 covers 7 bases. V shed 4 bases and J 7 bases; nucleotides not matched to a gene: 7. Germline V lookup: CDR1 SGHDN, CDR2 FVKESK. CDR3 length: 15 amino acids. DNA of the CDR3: TGTGCCAGCAGCCCGTGGACAGGCTTGAATTCACCCCTCCACTTT. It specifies CASSPWTGLNSPLHF.

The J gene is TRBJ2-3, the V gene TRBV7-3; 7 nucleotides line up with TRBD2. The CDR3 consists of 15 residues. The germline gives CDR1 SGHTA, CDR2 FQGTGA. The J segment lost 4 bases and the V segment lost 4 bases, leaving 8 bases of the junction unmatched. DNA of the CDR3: TGTGCCAGCAGCTACGGGCGGGGGACTGCAGATACGCAGTATTTT. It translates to CASSYGRGTADTQYF. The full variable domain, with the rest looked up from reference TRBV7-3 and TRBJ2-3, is GAGVSQTPSNKVTEKGKYVELRCDPISGHTALYWYRQSLGQGPEFLIYFQGTGAADDSGLPNDRFFAVRPEGSVSTLKIQRTERGDSAVYLCASSYGRGTADTQYFGPGTRLTVL.

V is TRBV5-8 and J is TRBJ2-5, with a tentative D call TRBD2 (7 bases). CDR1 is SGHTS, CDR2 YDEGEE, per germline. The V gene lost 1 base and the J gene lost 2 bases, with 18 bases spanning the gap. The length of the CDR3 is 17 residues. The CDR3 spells CASSLSRSGGPQETQYF. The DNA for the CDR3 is TGTGCCAGCAGCTTGAGCCGTTCCGGGGGGCCTCAAGAGACCCAGTACTTC.

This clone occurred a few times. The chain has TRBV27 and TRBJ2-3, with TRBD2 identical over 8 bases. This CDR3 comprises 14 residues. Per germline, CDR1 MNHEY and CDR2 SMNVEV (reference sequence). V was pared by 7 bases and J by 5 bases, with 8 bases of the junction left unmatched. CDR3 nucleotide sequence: TGTGCCAGCAAACGGGGGGGCCATAAAGATACGCAGTATTTT. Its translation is CASKRGGHKDTQYF.

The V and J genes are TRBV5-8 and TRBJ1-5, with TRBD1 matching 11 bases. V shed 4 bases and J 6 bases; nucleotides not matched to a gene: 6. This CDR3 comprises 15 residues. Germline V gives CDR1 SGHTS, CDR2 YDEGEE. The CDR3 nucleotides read TGTGCCAGCAGCCGGGGACAGGGGGTTCCTCAGCCCCAGCATTTT. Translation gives CASSRGQGVPQPQHF.

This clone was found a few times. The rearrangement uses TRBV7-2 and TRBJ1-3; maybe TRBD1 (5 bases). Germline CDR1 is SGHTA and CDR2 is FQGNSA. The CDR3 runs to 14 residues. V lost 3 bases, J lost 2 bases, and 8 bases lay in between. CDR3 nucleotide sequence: TGTGCCAGCAGCTTGGGGCCTGCTGGAAACACCATATATTTT. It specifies CASSLGPAGNTIYF.